The TCR beta chain described here comes from a study of human T cells and chemical hapten exposure. The overall study: Patients, chiefly female, had alopecia areata, totalis or universalis. Study results and limitations: Patch test score rose with PT1 expanded TCRs, significant at 8, 16, 32, not 4.

MiXCR, run by TCRdb on the RACE reads, gives a single entry per CDR3 protein. The table includes 250,000 or so distinct CDR3 sequences, about 9% detected once. Specified time point: pre-sensitization, week 0. This sample's treatment: therapeutic diphenylcyclopropenone sensitization with weekly scalp DPC. Turning to this clonotype: What it binds is not known.

The CDR3 totals 13 residues. Trimming cost V 7 bases and J 8 bases; bases outside gene matches: 8. This TCR was recovered from a woman in her thirties or forties with alopecia areata. Some clones in this sample may be carry-over from other donors' samples. Sample: whole blood, taken in connection with sensitization to the hapten diphenylcyclopropenone (DPC). The chain uses TRBV12-3 or TRBV12-4 and TRBJ2-1; 7 nucleotides line up with TRBD2. As DNA, the CDR3 is TGTGCCAGCACTGGCGGGAGTTGGGATGAGCAGTTCTTC. Protein: CASTGGSWDEQFF.